Below are 16 T cell receptor beta chains sequenced from a single sample in a study of cytomegalovirus exposure and HLA in healthy donors. The PCR ran on 60 Vbeta and 13 Jbeta primers. The repertoire was sequenced with immunoSEQ multiplex PCR; TCRdb's copy has only in-frame clones and lacks some. The table has some 120,000 clones, 75% to 90% seen once. Sequences were obtained from PBMCs. Receptor source: a young man in good health and CMV-seronegative.

This chain joins TRBV5-1 and TRBJ2-5; a possible D gene is TRBD1 (6 bases). Trimming removed 4 bases at V and 0 bases at J, with 13 bases between. Germline CDR1 SGHRS, CDR2 YFSETQ. This CDR3 spans 15 amino acids. The CDR3 spells CASSRWGQNQETQYF. CDR3 coding DNA: TGCGCCAGCAGCCGGTGGGGACAAAACCAAGAGACCCAGTACTTC.

This clone was counted once. V usage is TRBV28 and J usage is TRBJ1-5; no firm D call. This CDR3 region has 15 residues. Germline V CDR1 and CDR2: MDHEN, SYDVKM. Trimming stripped 3 bases from V and 0 bases from J, with 9 bases between. Here the CDR3 DNA reads TGTGCCAGCAGTTTCAGGCAGAATAGCAATCAGCCCCAGCATTTT. Its protein product is CASSFRQNSNQPQHF.

The DNA of the CDR3 is TGTGCCACCAGCGCGATGCGGGCCGGGGAGCTGTTTTTT. Its translation: CATSAMRAGELFF. The V call is TRBV15, the J call TRBJ2-2; D possibly corresponds to TRBD2 (5 bases). This CDR3 contains 13 residues. V dropped 5 bases and J dropped 6 bases, with 10 bases sitting between them. Germline V CDR1 and CDR2: LNHNV, YYDKDF (reference sequence).

The V gene is TRBV9, the J gene TRBJ2-7; the D gene is possibly TRBD2 (6 bases). Trimming removed 3 bases from V and 6 bases from J, with 16 bases in between. From germline, CDR1 is SGDLS and CDR2 YYNGEE. The CDR3 has 14 residues. The CDR3 reads CASSGGDPAAEQYF. DNA for the CDR3: TGTGCCAGCAGCGGCGGGGACCCCGCCGCCGAGCAGTACTTC.

The V gene is TRBV19, the J gene TRBJ2-7, with 7 bases that match TRBD1. The CDR3 is 15 residues long. Losses at the gene ends were 5 bases for V and 2 bases for J; bases not matched to a gene: 9. Germline CDR1 reads LNHDA; CDR2 reads SQIVND (reference sequence). The CDR3 spells CASSSEEGTAYEQYF. The CDR3 nucleotides are TGTGCCAGTAGTTCGGAAGAGGGGACAGCCTACGAGCAGTACTTC.

V is TRBV19 and J is TRBJ2-1, with D possibly being TRBD2 (6 bases). The CDR3 contains 14 residues. The germline V gene has CDR1 LNHDA and CDR2 SQIVND (reference sequence). Trimming stripped 6 bases from V and 6 bases from J, with 15 bases between. The CDR3: CASRRGTESNEQFF. Written as DNA, the CDR3 is TGTGCCAGTAGGCGCGGGACGGAGAGCAATGAGCAGTTCTTC.

The chain has TRBV27 and TRBJ2-3; TRBD1 aligns across 7 bases. CDR3 length equals 16 residues. Germline CDR1 MNHEY, CDR2 SMNVEV (reference sequence). V was pared by 6 bases and J by 0 bases, with 9 bases of the junction left unmatched. DNA of the CDR3: TGTGCCAGCAGCGCCACAGGGGCAACTAGCACAGATACGCAGTATTTT. Translated: CASSATGATSTDTQYF.

The sample holds a few counts of this clone. The gene calls are TRBV7-9 and TRBJ2-7, with a possible D match to TRBD2 (5 bases). Between the trimmed V and J ends, which lost 5 bases and 5 bases, there was a span of 16 bases. Germline V gene sequence: CDR1 SEHNR, CDR2 FQNEAQ (reference sequence). CDR3 length: 14 residues. This CDR3 reads CASSPFSRGNEQYF. In DNA, the CDR3 is TGTGCCAGCAGCCCATTCTCACGGGGTAACGAGCAGTACTTC.

This chain uses TRBV7-6 with TRBJ2-1; 8 bases match TRBD1. The CDR3 runs to 15 residues. Germline loops: CDR1 SGHVS, CDR2 FNYEAQ. Trimming cost V 5 bases and J 4 bases; bases outside gene matches: 7. For the CDR3, the DNA is TGTGCCAGCAGCCAAGCAGGGGGCTATTACAATGAGCAGTTCTTC. Its protein is CASSQAGGYYNEQFF.

This clone showed up just once. This chain joins TRBV29-1 and TRBJ2-7; D unclear. The ends were cut back, 4 bases at V and 3 bases at J, with 13 bases in the middle. Germline V gives CDR1 SQVTM, CDR2 ANQGSEA. CDR3 length equals 13 residues. The CDR3 here is CSVVGLDLYEQYF. The CDR3 bases are TGCAGCGTTGTAGGTCTAGATCTCTACGAGCAGTACTTC.

The chain recombines TRBV2 with TRBJ1-1; D is ambiguous. With 7 bases removed from V and 7 bases from J, the gap between germline ends came to 7 bases. The CDR3 has 10 residues. The germline V gene encodes CDR1 SNHLY and CDR2 FYNNEI. The CDR3 loop reads CASKTVEAFF. The CDR3 bases are TGTGCCAGCAAAACAGTTGAAGCTTTCTTT.

This chain uses TRBV6-1 with TRBJ1-3; D remains ambiguous. Trimming cost V 5 bases and J 4 bases, with 12 bases left between them. Germline assignment: CDR1 MNHNS and CDR2 SASEGT. The CDR3 totals 14 residues. The CDR3 nucleotides read TGTGCCAGCAGTCTGTCTCGAGTAGGAAACACCATATATTTT. Translated, it gives CASSLSRVGNTIYF.

This clone was seen just once. The chain links TRBV7-2 to TRBJ2-7; D is ambiguous. Germline lookup yields CDR1 SGHTA and CDR2 FQGNSA. V was clipped by 3 bases and J by 0 bases, with 15 bases between them. The CDR3 has 16 residues. CDR3 sequence (DNA): TGTGCCAGCAGCTTCGCCGGGTCTTCAAGCTCCTACGAGCAGTACTTC. As protein: CASSFAGSSSSYEQYF.

The gene calls are TRBV2 and TRBJ2-7; D remains unclear. CDR3 length equals 11 residues. The ends were cut back, 7 bases at V and 4 bases at J, with 8 bases in the middle. Germline loops: CDR1 SNHLY, CDR2 FYNNEI. The CDR3 loop reads CASNPVYEQYF. Written as DNA, the CDR3 is TGTGCCAGCAATCCAGTATACGAGCAGTACTTC.

The table lists this clone with a few counts. This rearrangement joins TRBV19 to TRBJ1-1; D perhaps matches TRBD1 (6 bases). The CDR3 totals 17 residues. The germline V gene has CDR1 LNHDA and CDR2 SQIVND (reference sequence). The V end lost 7 bases, the J end lost 6 bases, and 27 bases lay between the germline ends. CDR3 sequence reads: CASKWGGGGRSIPEAFF. Written as DNA, the CDR3 is TGTGCCAGTAAATGGGGTGGCGGGGGCCGATCAATCCCTGAAGCTTTCTTT.

The chain uses TRBV6-1 and TRBJ2-5, with 10 bases fitting TRBD2. J was trimmed by 5 bases and V by 4 bases; bases with no gene match: 7. CDR3 size: 15 residues. Germline V gene sequence: CDR1 MNHNS, CDR2 SASEGT. CDR3 DNA sequence: TGTGCCAGCAGTGGGGGACTAGCGATCGGGGAGACCCAGTACTTC. Translated: CASSGGLAIGETQYF.